This T cell receptor (beta chain) stems from a study of memory CD4+ T cells and cytomegalovirus serostatus. The sort gate was single viable CD3+CD4+CD8-CD45RO+ cells for memory CD4+ T cells. Profiled with immunoSEQ multiplex PCR; TCRdb holds only in-frame clones, not every one. The sample yields around 88,000 clones, roughly 80% seen once. This clone occurred once. V was pared by 2 bases and J by 9 bases, with 6 bases of the junction left unmatched. The CDR3 covers 14 residues. Germline CDR1 is SGHRS and CDR2 is YFSETQ. The rearrangement joins TRBV5-1 to TRBJ2-1; 9 bases are a match to TRBD1. This clonotype was sampled from an adult in good health and CMV-seropositive. Sequencing was done on a sample of memory CD4+ T cells from blood. CDR3 loop: CASSLVGQGSEQFF. The DNA of the CDR3 is TGCGCCAGCAGCTTAGTCGGACAGGGGTCTGAGCAGTTCTTC.